The 16 T cell receptor beta chains in this list originate from one sample, sequenced in a study of blood T cell repertoires in COVID-19. Using immunoSEQ multiplex PCR, the repertoire was profiled, and TCRdb retains in-frame clones only, with some absent. The sample contains 55,000 to 70,000 clones, around 86% of which appear only once. The sequencing input was peripheral blood. The receptor source for this set is a woman aged 80 or older with acute or convalescent COVID-19.

The genes are TRBV3-1 (or the pseudogene TRBV3-2) and TRBJ1-2; D gene uncertain. V lost 8 bases and J 8 bases, leaving 18 bases between the germline ends. Germline CDR1 and CDR2: LGHDT and YNNKEL (reference sequence). The CDR3 consists of 13 residues. Here the CDR3 DNA reads TGTGCCAGCTCCCAACTCAGTCGGAGCGGCTACACCTTC. Amino acids: CASSQLSRSGYTF.

The chain combines TRBV14 with TRBJ1-2, with D unresolved. The CDR3 has 14 amino acids. Per the germline V gene, CDR1 is SGHDN and CDR2 is FVKESK. V gave up 3 bases and J gave up 4 bases, with 12 bases separating them. This CDR3 reads CASSQENLIYGYTF. The CDR3 nucleotides are TGTGCCAGCAGCCAGGAGAACCTTATCTATGGCTACACCTTC.

The gene calls are TRBV7-3 and TRBJ2-6; 12 positions match TRBD1. Germline V CDR1 and CDR2: SGHTA, FQGTGA. This CDR3 comprises 18 residues. With V trimmed by 4 bases and J by 4 bases, 8 bases remained unmatched. CDR3 sequence (DNA): TGTGCCAGCAGCTCTCCGGGACAGGGGGCGCGCGGGGCCAACGTCCTGACTTTC. This gives the protein CASSSPGQGARGANVLTF.

The rearrangement links TRBV4-1 to TRBJ2-7, with a possible D match to TRBD1 (6 bases). CDR1 and CDR2 from the germline V gene are MGHRA and YSYEKL. CDR3 length equals 16 residues. The V end was cut by 2 bases, the J end by 4 bases, with 18 bases between. This CDR3 is CASSQNRGQTNYEQYF. Here the CDR3 DNA reads TGCGCCAGCAGCCAAAACCGCGGACAGACCAATTACGAGCAGTACTTC.

The chain carries TRBV9 and TRBJ2-1, with D tentatively TRBD2 (5 bases). Germline-derived CDR1 and CDR2 are SGDLS and YYNGEE. The CDR3 covers 14 residues. V gave up 0 bases and J gave up 10 bases, with 14 bases separating them. CDR3 in DNA: TGTGCCAGCAGCGTAGACTCTAGCCTGTACGAGCAGTTCTTC. Translated: CASSVDSSLYEQFF.

This clone was found once. V is TRBV11-2 and J is TRBJ2-5; D remains unclear. CDR1 is SGHAT and CDR2 is FQNNGV in the germline V gene. This CDR3 comprises 15 residues. Trimming stripped 3 bases from V and 1 base from J, with 12 bases between. In DNA form, the CDR3 reads TGTGCCAGCAGCTTCCGGGTGAGACCCCAAGAGACCCAGTACTTC. It is translated as CASSFRVRPQETQYF.

The table lists this clone with a count of one. The chain links TRBV10-3 to TRBJ2-3; 9 nucleotides align to TRBD2. Trimming removed 8 bases from V and 6 bases from J; junction bases left unmatched: 9. The length of the CDR3 is 14 residues. The V gene's germline CDR1 is ENHRY and CDR2 SYGVKD. CDR3 bases: TGTGCCATCCTCAATAGCGGGGGAGGGGATACGCAGTATTTT. It translates to CAILNSGGGDTQYF.

The CDR3 nucleotides are TGCGCCAGCAGCTTGACTAGCGACTCCTACGAGCAGTACTTC. It codes for CASSLTSDSYEQYF. The J gene is TRBJ2-7, the V gene TRBV5-1; the match to TRBD2 covers 7 bases. Unmatched junction bases numbered 1, after V lost 1 base and J lost 0 bases. The CDR3 length is 14 residues. CDR1 and CDR2 (germline): SGHRS, YFSETQ.

This clone is a singleton in its sample. The chain carries TRBV30 and TRBJ1-4, with D tentatively TRBD1 (5 bases). This CDR3 comprises 12 residues. Looked up from germline, CDR1 is GTSNPN and CDR2 is SVGIG (reference sequence). The V end lost 2 bases, the J end lost 8 bases, and 9 bases lay between the germline ends. Here the CDR3 reads CAWSSRGEKLFF. The CDR3 DNA reads TGTGCCTGGAGTAGCCGGGGGGAAAAACTGTTTTTT.

V is TRBV5-5 and J is TRBJ2-5; D is possibly TRBD2 (5 bases). Looked up from germline, CDR1 is SGHKS and CDR2 is YYEKEE (reference sequence). The V gene lost 0 bases and the J gene lost 2 bases, with 11 bases spanning the gap. This CDR3 region has 15 residues. In DNA form, the CDR3 reads TGTGCCAGCAGCTTGGAAGGGAGAGAGCAAGAGACCCAGTACTTC. Encoded protein: CASSLEGREQETQYF.

This clone was observed a few times. The J gene is TRBJ1-3, the V gene TRBV11-2; D remains ambiguous. The CDR3 runs 16 residues. Germline V gives CDR1 SGHAT, CDR2 FQNNGV. V was trimmed by 1 base and J by 4 bases, leaving 14 bases between them. CDR3 sequence (DNA): TGTGCCAGCAGCTTAGGTGTTCCGACTTTGGGAAACACCATATATTTT. As protein: CASSLGVPTLGNTIYF.

A single count supports this clone. The chain links TRBV30 to TRBJ1-2; D remains unclear. Per germline, CDR1 GTSNPN and CDR2 SVGIG (reference sequence). V shed 1 base and J shed 3 bases, with 9 bases lying between them. The CDR3 spans 13 residues. CDR3 sequence reads: CAWSGAGDYGYTF. As DNA, the CDR3 is TGTGCCTGGAGTGGCGCCGGAGACTATGGCTACACCTTC. Using reference TRBV30 and TRBJ1-2 for the parts outside the CDR3, the full variable domain is SQTIHQWPATLVQPVGSPLSLECTVEGTSNPNLYWYRQAAGRGLQLLFYSVGIGQISSEVPQNLSASRPQDRQFILSSKKLLLSDSGFYLCAWSGAGDYGYTFGSGTRLTVV.

The chain employs TRBV28 and TRBJ2-6; 9 bases are a match to TRBD1. In germline, CDR1 is MDHEN, CDR2 SYDVKM. Trimming took 10 bases from V and 4 from J; bases not matched to a gene: 11. The CDR3 is made up of 16 amino acids. CDR3 sequence: CATMDRGLGGANVLTF. In DNA form, the CDR3 reads TGTGCCACAATGGACAGGGGTCTAGGAGGGGCCAACGTCCTGACTTTC.

This chain connects TRBV6-5 to TRBJ2-7, with unresolved D. CDR1 MNHEY and CDR2 SVGAGI come from the germline V gene. The CDR3 is 16 amino acids. Trimming pared 0 bases from V and 2 bases from J, leaving 14 bases between. CDR3 DNA: TGTGCCAGCAGTTACTCAGAACAGCATGCCGCCTACGAGCAGTACTTC. It translates to CASSYSEQHAAYEQYF.

The chain recombines TRBV3-1 (or the pseudogene TRBV3-2) with TRBJ2-5; 10 positions agree with TRBD2. With V trimmed by 11 bases and J by 1 base, 4 bases remained unmatched. Germline V gene lookup returns CDR1 LGHDT and CDR2 YNNKEL (reference sequence). The CDR3 spans 13 residues. CDR3 in amino acids: CAVAGGFQETQYF. The CDR3 DNA sequence: TGTGCCGTAGCGGGGGGCTTCCAAGAGACCCAGTACTTC.

This rearrangement joins TRBV7-3 to TRBJ2-7; the match to TRBD2 covers 9 bases. The CDR3 length is 19 residues. Germline V CDR1 and CDR2: SGHTA, FQGTGA. After removal of 3 bases from V and 4 bases from J, the junction contained 19 bases not matched to a gene. The CDR3 nucleotides read TGTGCCAGCAGCTTCCCTCAGGGGCGGGAGGGCCCATATAGGTACGAGCAGTACTTC. Amino acids: CASSFPQGREGPYRYEQYF.